Here is one T cell receptor (beta chain) with its context. Its recognized antigen is unknown. It may be a read error: a sequence one base away is much more abundant. Taken from the germline V gene (reference sequence), the CDR1 and CDR2 loops are MNHEY and SMNVEV. V was cut back by 8 bases and J by 9 bases, leaving a gap of 14 bases between them. Taken from cysteine to phenylalanine, the CDR3 has 12 residues. The DNA shown is the 36-base CDR3, in frame from base 1. Stable Graves' hyperthyroidism was defined as no progression to ophthalmopathy during 18 months of follow-up. Hyperthyroidism patients were newly diagnosed, had a disease duration of under 2 months, and were aged 18 to 65 years. Exclusion was applied to patients with uncontrolled infections, other autoimmune diseases, pregnancy or lactation. Diagnoses were based on clinical symptoms, serum thyroxine and TRAb, thyroid ultrasound and orbital computed tomography. PBMCs were isolated from about 10 ml of fresh peripheral blood by Ficoll-Paque density gradient centrifugation. Total RNA was extracted with Trizol reagent, and quality was checked on an Agilent 2100 Bioanalyzer.

These data belong to a study of T cells in Graves' hyperthyroidism and ophthalmopathy (dated by TCRdb to between 2018 and 2021). For the study in its entirety: Peripheral blood samples were taken at initial diagnosis, before any treatment was given. To identify distinguishing TCR V-J signatures, a discovery cohort of around 98 patients was used, comprising 43 with Graves' ophthalmopathy and some 60 with stable Graves' hyperthyroidism. An independent validation cohort of around 20 hyperthyroidism patients and about 16 patients who later progressed to ophthalmopathy tested prospective prediction of ophthalmopathy. The approximately 100 discovery patients were divided at random into training and test sets in a 7:3 ratio. Thyroid tissue and blood T-cell repertoires from about six Graves' hyperthyroidism patients were also compared in the study. After sampling, hyperthyroidism patients received methimazole starting at 30 mg daily, and ophthalmopathy patients received high-dose intravenous methylprednisolone. According to the paper, TCR Vbeta CDR3 sequencing was carried out on 135 peripheral blood samples, which came from about 45 ophthalmopathy, 70 to 80 hyperthyroidism and roughly 17 progressor patients. Overall study outcomes, separate from this receptor: In validation, progression to ophthalmopathy was predicted by the model with 70.59% sensitivity and nearly 75% specificity, a median of approximately 7.1 months before onset. A 13 V-J signature model separated ophthalmopathy from stable hyperthyroidism, with roughly 88% sensitivity and roughly 82% specificity in cross-validation and 80%/75% in testing. Blood samples also contained most of the expanded thyroid clonotypes (frequency above 0.001), which suggests that blood repertoires may reflect thyroid immune responses. No statistical method was used to set the sample size in advance, and investigators knew the group allocation.

The TCR beta CDR3 regions were amplified from RNA transcripts. For the first round of RT-PCR on the TCR CDR3, the HTBI primer set was used together with the Qiagen OneStep RT-PCR kit. A second multiplex PCR round built the libraries, followed by size selection and purification. Sequencing of the libraries was done on an Illumina HiSeq2000 using paired-end 100 bp reads. Regarding the original processing steps: SOAPnuke was used to process the raw data, with reads discarded if the reads contained adapters or uncalled bases, had a mean Phred below 15, or lacked an exact constant-primer or identifier match. High-quality paired reads were merged using COPE v1.2.5, and each unique nucleotide sequence was defined as a clonotype. MiTCR v1.1 was used to align clonotypes to the IMGT TRBV, TRBD and TRBJ reference segments. Analysis was restricted to V-J combinations with a frequency above 0.0001, which covered over 98% of repertoires. The TCS score was defined as the ratio of F50 (clonal expansion) to E x V (chaos), calculated using BLOSUM62-based TCRdist between CDR3 peptides within each V-J. Welch's t-statistics and random forest reduced approximately 520 V-J features to 10 to 15, which were used in a naive Bayes classifier (R e1071). TCRdb reworked the public reads: Q25 trimming with fastp, MiXCR clone assembly, productive beta chains retained. Every entry covers one CDR3 protein and lists the most common genes and DNA from its rows. These V and J calls derive from TCRdb rather than the authors' analysis. The sample contains about 290,000 distinct CDR3 sequences, around 13% of them found a single time. The ten largest clones take up 7.9% of the sample.

This clonotype was sampled from a woman in her thirties or forties with Graves' hyperthyroidism. The rearrangement combines TRBV27 with TRBJ2-1; confidence is insufficient to name the D gene. Sequencing was done on a sample of blood. In nucleotide form, the sequence is TGTGCCAGCGGAATCCTGAACACTGAGCAGTTCTTC. It is translated as CASGILNTEQFF.